This record covers a single TCR beta chain. Its antigen remains unknown. The PCR was carried out with 60 Vbeta primers and 13 Jbeta primers. Clones were read by immunoSEQ multiplex PCR, and TCRdb kept only the in-frame ones, dropping some. Of 130,000 or so clones in the sample, around 66% are singletons; the top ten hold under 9%. This CDR3 contains 16 residues. Germline-derived CDR1 and CDR2 are SGHDN and FVKESK. Between the trimmed V and J ends, which lost 1 base and 0 bases, there was a span of 10 bases. These data come from a study of cytomegalovirus exposure and HLA in healthy donors. Across the study: Around four fifths of 350 to 400 genotyped donors fell in the Caucasian-associated ancestry cluster. Findings and caveats of the study: Later work showed greater clonal expansion in HLA-associated TCR beta chains than in equally common others. Confirmation in vitro established that a few CMV-associated chains were specific for CMV antigens.

The chain carries TRBV14 and TRBJ1-5, with unresolved D. This receptor was identified in a woman aged 40 to 55 in good health and CMV-seropositive. Input material: PBMCs. CDR3 bases: TGTGCCAGCAGCCAAGTGGAACAGTTTAGCAATCAGCCCCAGCATTTT. Residues: CASSQVEQFSNQPQHF.